The 24 T cell receptor beta chains in this list originate from one sample, sequenced in a study of shared clonotypes between healthy human individuals. The method was immunoSEQ multiplex PCR; TCRdb's version includes in-frame clones alone and lacks a portion of them. The table records roughly 2.1 million clones, 85% to 95% of them present only once. In the naive CD8 group, cells lacked CD45RO and were positively selected for CCR7, so terminally differentiated effector memory CD45RA+ cells were left out. Sample: naive CD8+ T cells from PBMCs. The receptor source for this set is a young man in good health. Some clones in this sample may be carry-over from other donors' samples.

The sample holds one count of this clone. Other DNA variants within this sample encode the same CDR3. The chain uses TRBV7-9 and TRBJ2-5; D not certain. The CDR3 spans 13 residues. V was trimmed by 1 base and J by 5 bases, leaving 8 bases between them. The germline CDR1 and CDR2 sequences are SEHNR and FQNEAQ (reference sequence). CDR3 sequence: CASSLGRSETQYF. CDR3 sequence (DNA): TGTGCCAGCAGCTTAGGGCGATCGGAGACCCAGTACTTC.

The rearrangement joins TRBV11-3 to TRBJ1-1; 11 nucleotides align to TRBD1. The CDR3 extends over 16 amino acids. Trimming took 6 bases from V and 4 from J; bases not matched to a gene: 10. Germline loops: CDR1 SGHNT, CDR2 YENEEA. CDR3 bases: TGTGCCAGCAGTCAGGGGGGCGGACAGGGGGCCACTGAAGCTTTCTTT. Residues: CASSQGGGQGATEAFF.

V gene TRBV5-4 combines with J gene TRBJ1-2; D unresolved. CDR3 length: 15 amino acids. CDR1 and CDR2 from the germline V gene are SGHNT and YYREEE (reference sequence). The V and J ends lost 3 bases and 5 bases respectively, with 17 bases between them. CDR3 coding DNA: TGTGCCAGCAGCTCCGCTCCTTCCGCCCCTTATGGCTACACCTTC. Its translation is CASSSAPSAPYGYTF.

The CDR3 DNA reads TGTGCCATCAGTGAGTCTGGTTGGGGTGGGACCGGGGAGCTGTTTTTT. Its translation is CAISESGWGGTGELFF. V and J are TRBV10-3 and TRBJ2-2, with D uncertain. The CDR3 covers 16 residues. Germline CDR1 reads ENHRY; CDR2 reads SYGVKD. V lost 0 bases to trimming and J lost 5 bases, with 13 bases between them.

The rearrangement joins TRBV4-2 to TRBJ2-1; 9 bases agree with TRBD2. Germline values: CDR1 LGHNA, CDR2 YNFKEQ. The CDR3 is made up of 17 amino acids. J was trimmed by 7 bases and V by 1 base; bases with no gene match: 11. The CDR3 nucleotides are TGTGCCAGCAGCCAAGTAAGGCGGGAGGGGGGTTTTAATGAGCAGTTCTTC. It codes for CASSQVRREGGFNEQFF.

V gene TRBV28 combines with J gene TRBJ2-2, with 7 bases aligning to TRBD2. This CDR3 has 22 amino acids. V shed 2 bases, J shed 1 base, and the junction held 22 bases outside the gene matches. Per germline, CDR1 MDHEN and CDR2 SYDVKM. Here the CDR3 DNA reads TGTGCCAGCAGTTTACCCATCCTCCTAGCGGAAGAGCGAAAAGGGAACACCGGGGAGCTGTTTTTT. Amino acid sequence: CASSLPILLAEERKGNTGELFF.

This chain joins TRBV30 and TRBJ1-2; TRBD1 agrees at 8 bases. From germline, CDR1 is GTSNPN and CDR2 SVGIG (reference sequence). The CDR3 is 17 residues long. V lost 5 bases and J lost 4; bases outside the gene matches: 18. The CDR3 spells CAWEDQVDRGWSYGYTF. Written as DNA, the CDR3 is TGTGCCTGGGAAGACCAGGTCGACAGGGGATGGTCCTATGGCTACACCTTC. Supplemented by reference TRBV30 and TRBJ1-2, the full variable domain reads SQTIHQWPATLVQPVGSPLSLECTVEGTSNPNLYWYRQAAGRGLQLLFYSVGIGQISSEVPQNLSASRPQDRQFILSSKKLLLSDSGFYLCAWEDQVDRGWSYGYTFGSGTRLTVV.

V usage is TRBV14 and J usage is TRBJ1-2; 7 bases fit TRBD1. Germline CDR1 is SGHDN and CDR2 is FVKESK. V lost 4 bases and J lost 4; bases outside the gene matches: 6. The CDR3 length is 14 residues. The CDR3 DNA follows: TGTGCCAGCAGCCCGACAGGGCATCGCTATGGCTACACCTTC. It is translated as CASSPTGHRYGYTF. The full variable domain, rest sourced from reference TRBV14 and TRBJ1-2, is EAGVTQFPSHSVIEKGQTVTLRCDPISGHDNLYWYRRVMGKEIKFLLHFVKESKQDESGMPNNRFLAERTGGTYSTLKVQPAELEDSGVYFCASSPTGHRYGYTFGSGTRLTVV.

The chain uses TRBV2 and TRBJ1-1, with TRBD1 matching 10 bases. CDR1 and CDR2 from the germline V gene are SNHLY and FYNNEI. The CDR3 is made up of 17 amino acids. V lost 5 bases and J lost 4; bases outside the gene matches: 13. The CDR3 bases are TGTGCCAGCAGTCACAACCGGGACAGGGGAGTGGCCACTGAAGCTTTCTTT. This translates into CASSHNRDRGVATEAFF.

Worth noting for this clone: The sample holds other DNA sequences that translate to the same CDR3. The rearrangement joins TRBV7-9 to TRBJ2-1; D perhaps matches TRBD1 (5 bases). V lost 1 base and J lost 4, with 8 bases in between. In germline, CDR1 is SEHNR, CDR2 FQNEAQ (reference sequence). The CDR3 extends over 14 amino acids. The CDR3 spells CASSLGGLYNEQFF. In nucleotides, the CDR3 is TGTGCCAGCAGCTTAGGGGGCTTATACAATGAGCAGTTCTTC.

This chain connects TRBV5-1 to TRBJ2-6; D gene uncertain. Trimming left V 1 base short and J 2 bases short, with 4 bases between. Germline V gene lookup returns CDR1 SGHRS and CDR2 YFSETQ. This CDR3 region has 14 residues. The CDR3 sequence is CASSLHPGANVLTF. DNA for the CDR3: TGCGCCAGCAGCTTGCATCCTGGGGCCAACGTCCTGACTTTC. Together with reference TRBV5-1 and TRBJ2-6, the CDR3 gives the full variable domain: KAGVTQTPRYLIKTRGQQVTLSCSPISGHRSVSWYQQTPGQGLQFLFEYFSETQRNKGNFPGRFSGRQFSNSRSEMNVSTLELGDSALYLCASSLHPGANVLTFGAGSRLTVL.

The chain links TRBV18 to TRBJ1-1; 9 bases align to TRBD1. This CDR3 is built from 16 residues. Per the germline V gene, CDR1 is KGHSH and CDR2 is LQKENI. Trimming at V came to 2 bases and at J to 0 bases, leaving 4 bases not matched to a gene. The CDR3, as DNA: TGTGCCAGCTCACCAAACAGGGGGCACGTGAACACTGAAGCTTTCTTT. The encoded protein is CASSPNRGHVNTEAFF.

The chain has TRBV27 and TRBJ2-7, with 9 bases identical to TRBD1. From germline, CDR1 is MNHEY and CDR2 SMNVEV (reference sequence). V dropped 5 bases and J dropped 3; count of bases not matched to a gene: 11. This CDR3 is built from 16 residues. As DNA, the CDR3 is TGTGCCAGCAGTCCATTCCGGGACAGGGCCAACTACGAGCAGTACTTC. As protein: CASSPFRDRANYEQYF.

The chain couples TRBV28 to TRBJ2-7; TRBD1 agrees at 7 bases. The germline V gene has CDR1 MDHEN and CDR2 SYDVKM. The V gene end was trimmed by 6 bases and the J gene end by 5 bases; junction bases not matched to a gene: 4. This CDR3 region has 12 residues. CDR3 sequence reads: CASRLDRDEQYF. In DNA, the CDR3 is TGTGCCAGCAGGCTAGACAGGGACGAGCAGTACTTC.

The sample holds one count of this clone. Other nucleotide sequences in the sample specify the same CDR3. This chain uses TRBV9 with TRBJ2-5, with 8 bases matching TRBD1. Germline loops: CDR1 SGDLS, CDR2 YYNGEE. The CDR3 spans 16 residues. V lost 4 bases, J lost 1 base, and 9 bases stayed unmatched. CDR3 protein: CASSPRTGSPQETQYF. The CDR3 region has the DNA TGTGCCAGCAGCCCTAGGACAGGGTCCCCCCAAGAGACCCAGTACTTC.

The CDR3 here is CASSLQRQGGDEQFF. The CDR3 DNA follows: TGTGCCAGCAGTTTACAGAGACAGGGTGGCGATGAGCAGTTCTTC. The chain recombines TRBV27 with TRBJ2-1; 7 bases align to TRBD1. The CDR3 has 15 residues. From germline, CDR1 is MNHEY and CDR2 SMNVEV (reference sequence). The J segment lost 8 bases and the V segment lost 2 bases, leaving 9 bases of the junction unmatched.

This chain links TRBV9 with TRBJ1-1; the D gene is possibly TRBD1 (5 bases). V was trimmed by 4 bases and J by 0 bases, leaving 10 bases between them. This CDR3 has 14 amino acids. Germline CDR1 reads SGDLS; CDR2 reads YYNGEE. The chain's CDR3 is CASSTDTMNTEAFF. CDR3 bases: TGTGCCAGCAGCACGGACACAATGAACACTGAAGCTTTCTTT.

This chain connects TRBV4-1 to TRBJ2-7; 8 nucleotides agree with TRBD1. V was clipped by 1 base and J by 2 bases; unmatched bases: 4. There are 15 residues in the CDR3. CDR1 MGHRA and CDR2 YSYEKL come from the germline V gene. The CDR3 loop is CASSQAVGQAYEQYF. The CDR3 DNA reads TGCGCCAGCAGCCAAGCGGTGGGACAGGCCTACGAGCAGTACTTC.

The V and J genes are TRBV27 and TRBJ1-1, with a weak D call TRBD1 (6 bases). Germline assignment: CDR1 MNHEY and CDR2 SMNVEV (reference sequence). This CDR3 is 13 amino acids long. Trimming removed 4 bases at V and 1 base at J, with 7 bases between. The DNA of the CDR3 is TGTGCCAGCAGTTGGGACACGAACACTGAAGCTTTCTTT. Amino acid sequence: CASSWDTNTEAFF.

This rearrangement joins TRBV5-6 to TRBJ2-5; D is unclear. This CDR3 has 12 residues. V gave up 2 bases and J gave up 8 bases, with 10 bases separating them. Germline CDR1 reads SGHDT; CDR2 reads YYEEEE. The CDR3 DNA is TGTGCCAGCAGCTTCGGCGCGACAACCCAGTACTTC. Translating it yields CASSFGATTQYF.

The chain joins TRBV6-5 to TRBJ1-5; the D is unclear. The V end lost 7 bases, the J end lost 3 bases, and 10 bases lay between the germline ends. The CDR3 sequence is 13 residues long. Germline loops: CDR1 MNHEY, CDR2 SVGAGI. As DNA, the CDR3 is TGTGCCAGCACGAACAGCATCAATCAGCCCCAGCATTTT. Protein sequence: CASTNSINQPQHF.

This rearrangement joins TRBV10-3 to TRBJ1-2, with TRBD1 matching over 7 bases. Germline-derived CDR1 and CDR2 are ENHRY and SYGVKD. V trimming: 10 bases; J trimming: 3 bases; junction bases outside the gene matches: 5. This CDR3 region has 12 residues. The CDR3: CATDTGDYGYTF. The CDR3 DNA reads as TGTGCCACCGACACAGGGGACTATGGCTACACCTTC.

The rearrangement links TRBV7-9 to TRBJ1-2, with TRBD1 identical over 8 bases. The CDR3 sequence is 15 residues long. Germline V gene lookup returns CDR1 SEHNR and CDR2 FQNEAQ (reference sequence). The ends lost 5 bases at V and 8 bases at J; junction bases unmatched: 13. Here the CDR3 reads CASSLPDRGARGYTF. The CDR3 DNA follows: TGTGCCAGCAGCCTCCCCGACAGGGGCGCGCGGGGCTACACCTTC.

The J gene is TRBJ2-7, the V gene TRBV20-1; no definite D call. Germline CDR1 reads DFQATT; CDR2 reads SNEGSKA (reference sequence). CDR3 size: 9 residues. In DNA, the CDR3 is TGCAGGGCAAGAGACGAGCAGTACTTC. This gives the protein CRARDEQYF.